Listed below are T cell receptor beta chains from one sample, sequenced in a study of T cell responses to AZD1222 COVID-19 vaccine. The assay was immunoSEQ multiplex PCR, and TCRdb's table has in-frame clones only and misses some. Counted here are about 140,000 clones, approximately 90% occurring once; the ten biggest clones make up around 4.7%. The specimen comprised peripheral blood, sampled on day 0 of AZD1222 vaccination. These receptors originate from an adult in good health. Each CDR3 is given with its conserved first and last residue. A D gene is named only where the DNA matches it firmly. Not every row has a clone size; where given, it reads once, few, many or a size class.

V gene: TRBV30; D gene: NA; J gene: TRBJ2-3; clone size: NA; CDR3 protein: CAWSASGGGTDTQYF; CDR3 DNA: TGTGCCTGGAGTGCTTCGGGGGGCGGCACAGATACGCAGTATTTT
V gene: TRBV12-3/TRBV12-4; D gene: NA; J gene: TRBJ1-6; clone size: NA; CDR3 protein: CASRNSYNSPLHF; CDR3 DNA: TGTGCCAGCAGGAACTCCTATAATTCACCCCTCCACTTT
V gene: TRBV19; D gene: NA; J gene: TRBJ1-1; clone size: NA; CDR3 protein: CASSLGASTEAFF; CDR3 DNA: TGTGCCAGTAGTTTGGGGGCGAGCACTGAAGCTTTCTTT
V gene: TRBV14; D gene: NA; J gene: TRBJ1-1; clone size: NA; CDR3 protein: CASSQGPEAFF; CDR3 DNA: TGTGCCAGCAGCCAAGGACCGGAAGCTTTCTTT
V gene: TRBV6-5; D gene: NA; J gene: TRBJ1-1; clone size: NA; CDR3 protein: CASSRTHGGGTEAFF; CDR3 DNA: TGTGCCAGCAGCCGAACTCACGGAGGGGGCACTGAAGCTTTCTTT
V gene: TRBV18; D gene: TRBD1; J gene: TRBJ1-2; clone size: NA; CDR3 protein: CASSPLNRGTITRGFQPGYGYTF; CDR3 DNA: TGTGCCAGCTCACCACTGAACAGGGGAACCATTACGAGAGGTTTTCAACCCGGTTATGGCTACACCTTC
V gene: TRBV12-3/TRBV12-4; D gene: TRBD1; J gene: TRBJ1-1; clone size: NA; CDR3 protein: CASRGTGLPEAFF; CDR3 DNA: TGTGCCAGCCGCGGGACAGGGCTCCCTGAAGCTTTCTTT
V gene: TRBV27; D gene: TRBD2; J gene: TRBJ2-1; clone size: NA; CDR3 protein: CASSLSIPGLAGAGSYNEQFF; CDR3 DNA: TGTGCCAGCAGTCTCTCAATACCGGGACTAGCGGGAGCCGGGTCCTACAATGAGCAGTTCTTC
V gene: TRBV7-9; D gene: NA; J gene: TRBJ1-4; clone size: NA; CDR3 protein: CASSLGVGFGEKLFF; CDR3 DNA: TGTGCCAGCAGCTTAGGAGTAGGTTTTGGTGAAAAACTGTTTTTT
V gene: TRBV4-1; D gene: NA; J gene: TRBJ1-6; clone size: NA; CDR3 protein: CASSGGRSNSPLHF; CDR3 DNA: TGCGCCAGCAGCGGAGGACGGTCAAATTCACCCCTCCACTTT
V gene: TRBV3-1/TRBV3-2; D gene: NA; J gene: TRBJ1-6; clone size: NA; CDR3 protein: CASSQGSRLPLHF; CDR3 DNA: TGTGCCAGCAGCCAGGGGAGCCGATTACCCCTCCACTTT
V gene: TRBV13; D gene: TRBD1; J gene: TRBJ1-2; clone size: few; CDR3 protein: CASSLGQGGYGYTF; CDR3 DNA: TGTGCCAGCAGCTTAGGACAGGGGGGGTATGGCTACACCTTC
V gene: TRBV28; D gene: NA; J gene: TRBJ1-5; clone size: NA; CDR3 protein: CAGGPGDANQPQHF; CDR3 DNA: TGTGCCGGGGGGCCGGGCGATGCGAATCAGCCCCAGCATTTT
V gene: TRBV9; D gene: NA; J gene: TRBJ1-2; clone size: once; CDR3 protein: CASSVDDSPNGYTF; CDR3 DNA: TGTGCCAGCAGCGTAGATGACAGTCCTAATGGCTACACCTTC
V gene: TRBV19; D gene: TRBD1; J gene: TRBJ1-2; clone size: few; CDR3 protein: CASSKARDRGVNYGYTF; CDR3 DNA: TGTGCCAGTAGTAAGGCCCGGGACAGGGGCGTAAACTATGGCTACACCTTC
V gene: TRBV27; D gene: NA; J gene: TRBJ1-1; clone size: NA; CDR3 protein: CASSLGGFTEAFF; CDR3 DNA: TGTGCCAGCAGTTTAGGAGGTTTCACTGAAGCTTTCTTT
V gene: TRBV2; D gene: NA; J gene: TRBJ2-3; clone size: NA; CDR3 protein: CASREWLDTQYF; CDR3 DNA: TGTGCCAGCAGAGAATGGCTGGATACGCAGTATTTT
V gene: TRBV19; D gene: NA; J gene: TRBJ1-2; clone size: NA; CDR3 protein: CASSTPQGYGYTF; CDR3 DNA: TGTGCCAGTAGTACTCCCCAGGGGTACGGCTACACCTTC
V gene: TRBV7-6; D gene: NA; J gene: TRBJ1-4; clone size: NA; CDR3 protein: CASSLRLGEKLFF; CDR3 DNA: TGTGCCAGCAGCTTAAGGTTGGGAGAAAAACTGTTTTTT
V gene: TRBV18; D gene: NA; J gene: TRBJ2-3; clone size: NA; CDR3 protein: CASSRLKGDTDTQYF; CDR3 DNA: TGTGCCAGCTCGCGCCTGAAAGGGGACACAGATACGCAGTATTTT
V gene: TRBV30; D gene: NA; J gene: TRBJ2-4; clone size: NA; CDR3 protein: CAWSVYGEAKNIQYF; CDR3 DNA: TGTGCCTGGAGTGTCTATGGGGAGGCCAAAAACATTCAGTACTTC
V gene: TRBV5-5; D gene: NA; J gene: TRBJ2-6; clone size: NA; CDR3 protein: CASSREGWSGANVLTF; CDR3 DNA: TGTGCCAGCAGCCGGGAAGGGTGGTCTGGGGCCAACGTCCTGACTTTC
V gene: TRBV6-5; D gene: NA; J gene: TRBJ2-5; clone size: NA; CDR3 protein: CASRRGAQETQYF; CDR3 DNA: TGTGCCAGCCGGAGAGGAGCACAAGAGACCCAGTACTTC
V gene: TRBV6-6; D gene: NA; J gene: TRBJ1-1; clone size: NA; CDR3 protein: CATTGPLNTEAFF; CDR3 DNA: TGTGCCACAACCGGGCCCTTGAACACTGAAGCTTTCTTT
V gene: TRBV19; D gene: NA; J gene: TRBJ1-4; clone size: NA; CDR3 protein: CASKQRNEKLFF; CDR3 DNA: TGTGCCAGTAAGCAAAGGAATGAAAAACTGTTTTTT
V gene: TRBV11-1; D gene: NA; J gene: TRBJ2-7; clone size: few; CDR3 protein: CASGGLGGVYF; CDR3 DNA: TGTGCCAGCGGCGGTTTGGGGGGCGTGTACTTC
V gene: TRBV5-3; D gene: NA; J gene: TRBJ2-7; clone size: NA; CDR3 protein: CARSLKTISYEQYF; CDR3 DNA: TGTGCCAGAAGCTTGAAGACTATCTCCTACGAGCAGTACTTC
V gene: TRBV18; D gene: NA; J gene: TRBJ2-1; clone size: NA; CDR3 protein: CASSPHAEPSSYNEQFF; CDR3 DNA: TGTGCCAGCTCACCCCATGCTGAACCAAGCTCCTACAATGAGCAGTTCTTC
V gene: TRBV28; D gene: NA; J gene: TRBJ1-1; clone size: NA; CDR3 protein: CASSLTGRDTEAFF; CDR3 DNA: TGTGCCAGCAGTTTAACAGGGAGGGACACTGAAGCTTTCTTT
V gene: TRBV5-4; D gene: TRBD2; J gene: TRBJ2-1; clone size: NA; CDR3 protein: CASEGLAGENEQFF; CDR3 DNA: TGTGCCAGCGAAGGACTAGCGGGTGAGAATGAGCAGTTCTTC
V gene: TRBV30; D gene: TRBD1; J gene: TRBJ1-6; clone size: NA; CDR3 protein: CAWMTGGGSPLHF; CDR3 DNA: TGTGCCTGGATGACAGGGGGCGGATCACCCCTCCACTTT
V gene: TRBV30; D gene: TRBD1; J gene: TRBJ2-7; clone size: NA; CDR3 protein: CAWKTVGQGSYEQYF; CDR3 DNA: TGTGCCTGGAAGACGGTGGGACAGGGATCCTACGAGCAGTACTTC
V gene: TRBV29-1; D gene: NA; J gene: TRBJ1-1; clone size: NA; CDR3 protein: CSVFTNTEAFF; CDR3 DNA: TGCAGCGTCTTCACGAACACTGAAGCTTTCTTT
V gene: TRBV7-3; D gene: NA; J gene: TRBJ1-1; clone size: NA; CDR3 protein: CASSSHRDGRGEAFF; CDR3 DNA: TGTGCCAGCAGCTCGCACCGGGACGGCCGAGGGGAAGCTTTCTTT
V gene: TRBV2; D gene: NA; J gene: TRBJ2-1; clone size: NA; CDR3 protein: CASSEGLWGNNEQFF; CDR3 DNA: TGTGCCAGCAGTGAGGGATTGTGGGGAAACAATGAGCAGTTCTTC
V gene: TRBV14; D gene: TRBD1; J gene: TRBJ2-7; clone size: NA; CDR3 protein: CASSPRDRGSAYEQYF; CDR3 DNA: TGTGCCAGCAGCCCGAGGGACAGGGGATCCGCCTACGAGCAGTACTTC
V gene: TRBV14; D gene: NA; J gene: TRBJ1-2; clone size: NA; CDR3 protein: CASSQYPLGLSNYGYTF; CDR3 DNA: TGTGCCAGCAGCCAATATCCCTTAGGTTTGTCTAACTATGGCTACACCTTC
V gene: TRBV6-5; D gene: NA; J gene: TRBJ1-2; clone size: NA; CDR3 protein: CAHPGRGAHYGYTF; CDR3 DNA: TGTGCCCACCCCGGAAGGGGCGCGCACTATGGCTACACCTTC
V gene: TRBV30; D gene: NA; J gene: TRBJ1-4; clone size: NA; CDR3 protein: CAWSPPGIFDEKLFF; CDR3 DNA: TGTGCCTGGAGTCCCCCAGGGATCTTTGATGAAAAACTGTTTTTT
V gene: TRBV7-2; D gene: NA; J gene: TRBJ1-4; clone size: NA; CDR3 protein: CASSSTYSYRGEKLFF; CDR3 DNA: TGTGCCAGCAGCTCAACATATAGCTACCGAGGCGAAAAACTGTTTTTT
V gene: TRBV29-1; D gene: NA; J gene: TRBJ1-1; clone size: NA; CDR3 protein: CSARGNTEAFF; CDR3 DNA: TGCAGCGCCAGAGGAAACACTGAAGCTTTCTTT
V gene: TRBV5-1; D gene: TRBD2; J gene: TRBJ2-7; clone size: NA; CDR3 protein: CASSLAAGRNYEQYF; CDR3 DNA: TGCGCCAGCAGCTTGGCAGCGGGGAGAAACTACGAGCAGTACTTC
V gene: TRBV6-5; D gene: NA; J gene: TRBJ2-5; clone size: once; CDR3 protein: CASSYGAFGQETQYF; CDR3 DNA: TGTGCCAGCAGTTACGGAGCTTTCGGCCAAGAGACCCAGTACTTC
V gene: TRBV7-2; D gene: NA; J gene: TRBJ2-5; clone size: NA; CDR3 protein: CASSLYPGWKETQYF; CDR3 DNA: TGTGCCAGCAGCTTATACCCGGGTTGGAAGGAGACCCAGTACTTC
V gene: TRBV28; D gene: NA; J gene: TRBJ1-4; clone size: NA; CDR3 protein: CASSLRQGRRPRNEKLFF; CDR3 DNA: TGTGCCAGCAGTTTGCGCCAGGGCCGCAGGCCTAGGAATGAAAAACTGTTTTTT
V gene: TRBV7-9; D gene: TRBD1; J gene: TRBJ2-1; clone size: NA; CDR3 protein: CASSLGRGPINEQFF; CDR3 DNA: TGTGCCAGCAGCTTAGGCAGGGGGCCCATCAATGAGCAGTTCTTC